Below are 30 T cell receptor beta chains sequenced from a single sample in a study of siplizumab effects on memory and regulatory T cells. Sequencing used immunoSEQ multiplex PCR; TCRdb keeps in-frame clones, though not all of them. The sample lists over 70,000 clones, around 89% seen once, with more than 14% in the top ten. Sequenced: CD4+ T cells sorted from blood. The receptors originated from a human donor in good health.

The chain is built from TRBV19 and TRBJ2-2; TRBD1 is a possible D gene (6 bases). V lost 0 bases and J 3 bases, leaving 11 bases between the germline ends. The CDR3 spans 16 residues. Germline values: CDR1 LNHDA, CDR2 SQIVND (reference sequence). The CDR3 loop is CASSIETTGDTGELFF. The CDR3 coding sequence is TGTGCCAGTAGTATAGAGACGACAGGAGACACCGGGGAGCTGTTTTTT.

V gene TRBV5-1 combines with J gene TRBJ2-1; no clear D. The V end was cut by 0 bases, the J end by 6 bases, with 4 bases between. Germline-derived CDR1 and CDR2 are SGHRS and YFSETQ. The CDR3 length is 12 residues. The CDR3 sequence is CASSLAPNEQFF. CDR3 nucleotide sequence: TGCGCCAGCAGCTTGGCCCCCAATGAGCAGTTCTTC. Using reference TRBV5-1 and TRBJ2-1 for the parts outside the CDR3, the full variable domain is KAGVTQTPRYLIKTRGQQVTLSCSPISGHRSVSWYQQTPGQGLQFLFEYFSETQRNKGNFPGRFSGRQFSNSRSEMNVSTLELGDSALYLCASSLAPNEQFFGPGTRLTVL.

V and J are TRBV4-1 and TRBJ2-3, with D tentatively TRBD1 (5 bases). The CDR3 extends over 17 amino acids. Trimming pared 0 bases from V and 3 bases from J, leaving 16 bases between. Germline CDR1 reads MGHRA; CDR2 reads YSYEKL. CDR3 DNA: TGCGCCAGCAGCCAAGAATATACAGGAGCCTTTACAGATACGCAGTATTTT. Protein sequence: CASSQEYTGAFTDTQYF.

CDR3 bases: TGTGCCAGCACTTCTCCAGGGGACAGAAAAAACACCGGGGAGCTGTTTTTT. Translation gives CASTSPGDRKNTGELFF. The V gene is TRBV28, the J gene TRBJ2-2, with 7 bases identical to TRBD1. CDR3 length equals 17 residues. Trimming cost V 7 bases and J 2 bases; bases outside gene matches: 13. The germline CDR1 and CDR2 sequences are MDHEN and SYDVKM.

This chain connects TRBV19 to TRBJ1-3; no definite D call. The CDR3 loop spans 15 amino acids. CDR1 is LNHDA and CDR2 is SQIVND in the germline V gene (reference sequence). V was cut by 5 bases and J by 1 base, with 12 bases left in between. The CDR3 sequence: CASSVEWWSGNTIYF. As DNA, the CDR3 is TGTGCCAGTAGTGTGGAGTGGTGGTCTGGAAACACCATATATTTT.

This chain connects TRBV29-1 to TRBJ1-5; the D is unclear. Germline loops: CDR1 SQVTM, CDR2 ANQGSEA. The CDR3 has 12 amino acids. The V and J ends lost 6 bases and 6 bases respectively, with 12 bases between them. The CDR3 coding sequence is TGCAGCGTGACTACACCTGGTCAGCCCCAGCATTTT. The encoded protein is CSVTTPGQPQHF.

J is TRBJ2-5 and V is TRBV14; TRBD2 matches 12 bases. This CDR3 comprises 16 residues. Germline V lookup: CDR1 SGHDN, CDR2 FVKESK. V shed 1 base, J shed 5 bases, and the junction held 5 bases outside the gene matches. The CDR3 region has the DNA TGTGCCAGCAGCCAAGGACTAGCGGGAGACCTTGAGACCCAGTACTTC. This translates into CASSQGLAGDLETQYF. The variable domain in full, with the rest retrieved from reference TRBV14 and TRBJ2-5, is EAGVTQFPSHSVIEKGQTVTLRCDPISGHDNLYWYRRVMGKEIKFLLHFVKESKQDESGMPNNRFLAERTGGTYSTLKVQPAELEDSGVYFCASSQGLAGDLETQYFGPGTRLLVL.

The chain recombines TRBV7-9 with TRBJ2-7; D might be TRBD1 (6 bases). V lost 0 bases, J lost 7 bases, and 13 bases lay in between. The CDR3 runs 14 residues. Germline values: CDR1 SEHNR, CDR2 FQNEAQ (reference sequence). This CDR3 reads CASSLAVGAGEQYF. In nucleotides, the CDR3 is TGTGCCAGCAGCTTAGCGGTGGGGGCTGGGGAGCAGTACTTC.

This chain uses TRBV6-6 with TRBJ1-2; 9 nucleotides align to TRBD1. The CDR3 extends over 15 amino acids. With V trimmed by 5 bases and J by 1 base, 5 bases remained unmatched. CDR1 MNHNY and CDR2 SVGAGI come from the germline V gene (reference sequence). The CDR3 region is CASSPGDRVNYGYTF. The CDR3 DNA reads TGTGCCAGCAGTCCCGGGGACAGGGTTAACTATGGCTACACCTTC.

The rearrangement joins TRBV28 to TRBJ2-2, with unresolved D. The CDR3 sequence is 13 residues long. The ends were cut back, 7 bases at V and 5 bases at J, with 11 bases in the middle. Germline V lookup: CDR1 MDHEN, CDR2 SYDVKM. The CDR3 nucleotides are TGTGCCAGCACTCTAAGGGTGACCGGGGAGCTGTTTTTT. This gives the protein CASTLRVTGELFF. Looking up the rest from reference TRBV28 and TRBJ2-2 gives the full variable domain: DVKVTQSSRYLVKRTGEKVFLECVQDMDHENMFWYRQDPGLGLRLIYFSYDVKMKEKGDIPEGYSVSREKKERFSLILESASTNQTSMYLCASTLRVTGELFFGEGSRLTVL.

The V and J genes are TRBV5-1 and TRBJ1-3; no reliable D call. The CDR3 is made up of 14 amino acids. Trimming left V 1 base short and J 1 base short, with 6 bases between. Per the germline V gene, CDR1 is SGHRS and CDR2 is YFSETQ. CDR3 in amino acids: CASSLPESGNTIYF. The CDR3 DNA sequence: TGCGCCAGCAGCTTGCCAGAGTCTGGAAACACCATATATTTT.

CDR3: CASSLVGPSAHQETQYF. The CDR3 coding sequence is TGTGCCAGCAGCTTAGTGGGGCCTAGCGCCCACCAAGAGACCCAGTACTTC. The rearrangement uses TRBV7-2 and TRBJ2-5; a weak D match, TRBD2 (6 bases). From germline, CDR1 is SGHTA and CDR2 FQGNSA. The CDR3 has 17 residues. With 1 base removed from V and 0 bases from J, the gap between germline ends came to 15 bases.

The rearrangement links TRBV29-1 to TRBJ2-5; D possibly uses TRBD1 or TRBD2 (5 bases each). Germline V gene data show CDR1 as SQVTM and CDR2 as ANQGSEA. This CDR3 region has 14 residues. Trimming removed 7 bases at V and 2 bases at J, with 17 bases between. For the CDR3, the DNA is TGCAGCGCAGAGGGGCGATGGGGGCAAGAGACCCAGTACTTC. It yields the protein CSAEGRWGQETQYF.

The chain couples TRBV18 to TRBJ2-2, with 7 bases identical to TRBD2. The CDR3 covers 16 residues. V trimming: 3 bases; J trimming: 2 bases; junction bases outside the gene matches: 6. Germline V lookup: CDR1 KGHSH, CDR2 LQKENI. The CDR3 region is CASSPEAGVNTGELFF. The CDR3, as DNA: TGTGCCAGCTCACCGGAGGCGGGGGTTAACACCGGGGAGCTGTTTTTT.

The CDR3 here is CASTNLAGEGSYNEQFF. The DNA for the CDR3 is TGTGCCAGCACGAATCTAGCGGGAGAGGGCTCCTACAATGAGCAGTTCTTC. This chain uses TRBV28 with TRBJ2-1; 10 bases align to TRBD2. There are 17 residues in the CDR3. The junction had 9 bases not matched to a gene; V was cut back by 7 bases and J by 0 bases. Per germline, CDR1 MDHEN and CDR2 SYDVKM.

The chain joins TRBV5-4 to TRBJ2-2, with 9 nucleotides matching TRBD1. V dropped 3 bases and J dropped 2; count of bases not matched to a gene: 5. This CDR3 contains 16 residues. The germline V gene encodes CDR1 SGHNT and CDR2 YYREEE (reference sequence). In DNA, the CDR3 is TGTGCCAGCAGCTCCAACAGGGGGCTTAACACCGGGGAGCTGTTTTTT. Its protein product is CASSSNRGLNTGELFF.

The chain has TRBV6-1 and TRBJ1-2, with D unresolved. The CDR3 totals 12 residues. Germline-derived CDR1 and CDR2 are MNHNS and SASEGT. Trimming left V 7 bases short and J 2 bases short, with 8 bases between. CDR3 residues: CASTGENYGYTF. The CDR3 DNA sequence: TGTGCCAGCACGGGCGAGAACTATGGCTACACCTTC.

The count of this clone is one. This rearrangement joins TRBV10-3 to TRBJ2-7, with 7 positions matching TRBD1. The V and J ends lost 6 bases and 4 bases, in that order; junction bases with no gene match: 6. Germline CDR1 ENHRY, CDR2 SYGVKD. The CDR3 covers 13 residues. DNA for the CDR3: TGTGCCATCAGCCAAGGGGACAGATACGAGCAGTACTTC. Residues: CAISQGDRYEQYF.

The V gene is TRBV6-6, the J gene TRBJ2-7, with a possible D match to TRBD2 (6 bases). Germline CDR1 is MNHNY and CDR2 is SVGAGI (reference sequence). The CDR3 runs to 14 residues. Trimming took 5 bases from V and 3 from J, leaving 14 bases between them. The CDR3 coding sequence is TGTGCCAGCAGTCCGCGGGGCGGGATCTACGAGCAGTACTTC. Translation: CASSPRGGIYEQYF.

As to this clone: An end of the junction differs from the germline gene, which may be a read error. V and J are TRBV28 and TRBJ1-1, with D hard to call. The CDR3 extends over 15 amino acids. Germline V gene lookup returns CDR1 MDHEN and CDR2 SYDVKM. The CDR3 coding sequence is TGTGCCAGCAGTTTATTGGCCCCGAAAGCCACTAAAGCTTTCTTT. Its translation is CASSLLAPKATKAFF. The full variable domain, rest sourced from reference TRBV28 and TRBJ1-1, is DVKVTQSSRYLVKRTGEKVFLECVQDMDHENMFWYRQDPGLGLRLIYFSYDVKMKEKGDIPEGYSVSREKKERFSLILESASTNQTSMYLCASSLLAPKATKAFFGQGTRLTVV.

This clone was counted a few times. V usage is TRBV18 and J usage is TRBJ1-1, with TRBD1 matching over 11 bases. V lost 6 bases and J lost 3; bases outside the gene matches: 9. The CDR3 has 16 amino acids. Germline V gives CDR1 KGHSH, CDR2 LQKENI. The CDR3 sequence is CASSPGTGGMYTEAFF. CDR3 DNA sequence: TGTGCCAGCTCTCCTGGGACAGGGGGTATGTACACTGAAGCTTTCTTT.

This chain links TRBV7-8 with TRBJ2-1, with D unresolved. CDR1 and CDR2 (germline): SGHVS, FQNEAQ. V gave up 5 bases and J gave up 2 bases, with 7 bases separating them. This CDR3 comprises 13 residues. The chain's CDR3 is CASSPLTYNEQFF. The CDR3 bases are TGTGCCAGCAGCCCCTTGACCTACAATGAGCAGTTCTTC.

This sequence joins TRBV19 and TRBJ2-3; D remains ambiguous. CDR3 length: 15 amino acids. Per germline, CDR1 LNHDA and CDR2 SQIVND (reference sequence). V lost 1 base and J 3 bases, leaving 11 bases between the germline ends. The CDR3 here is CASSIVGRGTDTQYF. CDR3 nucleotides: TGTGCCAGTAGTATAGTCGGCAGAGGTACAGATACGCAGTATTTT.

Here the CDR3 DNA reads TGTGCCAGTAGTGTGGGGAGGTGGCCCCAGCATTTT. As protein: CASSVGRWPQHF. The chain couples TRBV19 to TRBJ1-5; D uncertain. The germline V gene encodes CDR1 LNHDA and CDR2 SQIVND (reference sequence). Trimming took off 5 bases at V and 9 bases at J, with 11 bases between the two ends. This CDR3 is 12 amino acids long.

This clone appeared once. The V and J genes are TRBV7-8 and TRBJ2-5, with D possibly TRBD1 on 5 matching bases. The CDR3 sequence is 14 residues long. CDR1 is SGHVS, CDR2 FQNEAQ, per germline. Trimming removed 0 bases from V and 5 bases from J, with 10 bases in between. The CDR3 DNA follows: TGTGCCAGCAGCTTAGCTGCCAGGGTTGAGACCCAGTACTTC. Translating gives CASSLAARVETQYF.

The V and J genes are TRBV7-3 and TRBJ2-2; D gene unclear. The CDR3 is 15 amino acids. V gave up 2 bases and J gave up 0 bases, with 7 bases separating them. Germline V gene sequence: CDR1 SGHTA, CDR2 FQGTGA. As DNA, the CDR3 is TGTGCCAGCAGCTTAGGTCCTTCGAACACCGGGGAGCTGTTTTTT. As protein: CASSLGPSNTGELFF. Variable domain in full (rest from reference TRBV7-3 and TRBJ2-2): GAGVSQTPSNKVTEKGKYVELRCDPISGHTALYWYRQSLGQGPEFLIYFQGTGAADDSGLPNDRFFAVRPEGSVSTLKIQRTERGDSAVYLCASSLGPSNTGELFFGEGSRLTVL.

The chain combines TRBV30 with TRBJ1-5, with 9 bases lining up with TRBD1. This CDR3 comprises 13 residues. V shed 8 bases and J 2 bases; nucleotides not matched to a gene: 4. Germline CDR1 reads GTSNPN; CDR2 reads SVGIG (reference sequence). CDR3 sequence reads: CAARDRGNQPQHF. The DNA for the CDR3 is TGTGCCGCGCGGGACAGGGGCAATCAGCCCCAGCATTTT.

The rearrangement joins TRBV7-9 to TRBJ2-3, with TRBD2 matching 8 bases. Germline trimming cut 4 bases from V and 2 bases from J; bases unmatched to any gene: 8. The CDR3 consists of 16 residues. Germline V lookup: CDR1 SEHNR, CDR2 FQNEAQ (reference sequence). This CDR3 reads CASSYNSGTPTDTQYF. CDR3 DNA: TGTGCCAGCAGCTACAATAGCGGGACGCCCACAGATACGCAGTATTTT.

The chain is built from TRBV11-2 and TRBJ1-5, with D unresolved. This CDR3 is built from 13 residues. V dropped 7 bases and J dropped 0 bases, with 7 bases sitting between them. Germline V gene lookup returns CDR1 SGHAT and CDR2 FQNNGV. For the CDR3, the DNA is TGTGCCAGCACCCAAGTTAGCAATCAGCCCCAGCATTTT. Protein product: CASTQVSNQPQHF.

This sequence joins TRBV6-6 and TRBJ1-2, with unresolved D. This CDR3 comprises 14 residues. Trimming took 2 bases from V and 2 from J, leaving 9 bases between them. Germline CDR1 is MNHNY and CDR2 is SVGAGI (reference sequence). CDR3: CASSYSTDNYGYTF. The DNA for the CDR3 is TGTGCCAGCAGTTACAGCACAGACAACTATGGCTACACCTTC.